The rows below give T cell receptor beta chains drawn from one sample of a study of cytomegalovirus exposure and HLA in healthy donors. Method: immunoSEQ multiplex PCR; TCRdb's copy keeps in-frame clones and lacks some. The sample has just over 70,000 clones, 74% seen once. The sequenced sample consisted of PBMCs. The receptors shown here come from a human donor in good health. Both conserved end residues are part of each CDR3.

j_gene: TRBJ1-5; v_gene: TRBV7-9; CDR3aa: CASSLGGSYQPQHF
j_gene: TRBJ2-1; v_gene: TRBV6-4; CDR3aa: CASSDSVARESNEQFF
j_gene: TRBJ1-1; v_gene: TRBV6-6; CDR3aa: CASSYQGGGTEAFF
j_gene: TRBJ2-5; v_gene: TRBV15; CDR3aa: CATSRELVETQYF
j_gene: TRBJ1-2; v_gene: TRBV2; CDR3aa: CASSEWTGANYGYTF
j_gene: TRBJ2-5; v_gene: TRBV30; CDR3aa: CAWVTGKETQYF
j_gene: TRBJ2-7; v_gene: TRBV5-1; CDR3aa: CASSLGDSSYEQYF
j_gene: TRBJ1-2; v_gene: TRBV19; CDR3aa: CASSTYRQGLNYGYTF
j_gene: TRBJ2-1; v_gene: TRBV19; CDR3aa: CASSGLSGGGYNEQFF
j_gene: TRBJ2-7; v_gene: TRBV21-1; CDR3aa: CASSTPGLAGGGGFYEQYF
j_gene: TRBJ2-3; v_gene: TRBV6-5; CDR3aa: CASRGGPDTQYF
j_gene: TRBJ1-1; v_gene: TRBV19; CDR3aa: CASSKDRGAPGEAFF
j_gene: TRBJ2-7; v_gene: TRBV5-1; CDR3aa: CASSPSGQPYEQYF
j_gene: TRBJ1-1; v_gene: TRBV27; CDR3aa: CASSLSSRLDTEAFF
j_gene: TRBJ1-1; v_gene: TRBV5-1; CDR3aa: CASRPGQGAEAFF
j_gene: TRBJ2-2; v_gene: TRBV27; CDR3aa: CASSLGLAGGTGELFF
j_gene: TRBJ1-5; v_gene: TRBV10-3; CDR3aa: CAISEWAGHSQHF
j_gene: TRBJ1-4; v_gene: TRBV11-2; CDR3aa: CASSLDGAGEGEKLFF
j_gene: TRBJ1-4; v_gene: TRBV28; CDR3aa: CASSLLTGGNEKLFF
j_gene: TRBJ2-2; v_gene: TRBV29-1; CDR3aa: CSVVSSTGELFF
j_gene: TRBJ2-2; v_gene: TRBV11-3; CDR3aa: CASSFLGGTGELFF
j_gene: TRBJ2-2; v_gene: TRBV6-1; CDR3aa: CASFSGSSTGELFF
j_gene: TRBJ2-7; v_gene: TRBV11-2; CDR3aa: CASSLESSEFYEQYF
j_gene: TRBJ1-3; v_gene: TRBV28; CDR3aa: CASSLFRQARNTIYF
j_gene: TRBJ1-2; v_gene: TRBV6-5; CDR3aa: CASSRGQGDGYTF
j_gene: TRBJ2-3; v_gene: TRBV6-1; CDR3aa: CASSAGPATDTQYF
j_gene: TRBJ2-3; v_gene: TRBV29-1; CDR3aa: CSAKTSGGSTDTQYF
j_gene: TRBJ2-1; v_gene: TRBV9; CDR3aa: CASSVGLAGVHEQFF
j_gene: TRBJ2-7; v_gene: TRBV12-5; CDR3aa: CASGPGTADHEQYF
j_gene: TRBJ1-5; v_gene: TRBV30; CDR3aa: CAWSVTVNQPQHF
j_gene: TRBJ2-5; v_gene: TRBV7-8; CDR3aa: CASSLPRMARETQYF
j_gene: TRBJ2-6; v_gene: TRBV27; CDR3aa: CASSWVNRGFSFGANVLTF
j_gene: TRBJ1-2; v_gene: TRBV4-1; CDR3aa: CASSQEQGEGYGYTF
j_gene: TRBJ1-1; v_gene: TRBV5-1; CDR3aa: CASRKGRETEAFF
j_gene: TRBJ2-5; v_gene: TRBV30; CDR3aa: CAWSVRLAGGETQYF
j_gene: TRBJ2-1; v_gene: TRBV5-6; CDR3aa: CASSLTSGMLGYNEQFF
j_gene: TRBJ1-1; v_gene: TRBV7-8; CDR3aa: CASSPKTENTEAFF
j_gene: TRBJ1-1; v_gene: TRBV5-1; CDR3aa: CASSLAGNTEAFF
j_gene: TRBJ1-1; v_gene: TRBV10-3; CDR3aa: CAISGSTAEAFF
j_gene: TRBJ2-7; v_gene: TRBV27; CDR3aa: CASSPKTARAEQYF
j_gene: TRBJ2-6; v_gene: TRBV30; CDR3aa: CAWRIEFSGANVLTF
j_gene: TRBJ1-1; v_gene: TRBV5-1; CDR3aa: CASSNYRGPSNTEAFF
j_gene: TRBJ2-2; v_gene: TRBV5-5; CDR3aa: CASSLNGEGGELFF
j_gene: TRBJ1-5; v_gene: TRBV6-1; CDR3aa: CASRTDGSNQPQHF
j_gene: TRBJ2-5; v_gene: TRBV5-4; CDR3aa: CASSKEGETQYF
j_gene: TRBJ1-3; v_gene: TRBV6-5; CDR3aa: CASRGDIYSGNTIYF
j_gene: TRBJ2-1; v_gene: TRBV6-5; CDR3aa: CASSSPASGRKNEQFF
j_gene: TRBJ2-3; v_gene: TRBV28; CDR3aa: CASSLAGAPDTQYF
j_gene: TRBJ2-1; v_gene: TRBV7-3; CDR3aa: CASSLIAGLGNEQFF
j_gene: TRBJ2-7; v_gene: TRBV30; CDR3aa: CAWSVRENEQYF
j_gene: TRBJ2-5; v_gene: TRBV7-2; CDR3aa: CASSPGTSLQETQYF
j_gene: TRBJ2-7; v_gene: TRBV6-1; CDR3aa: CASSEGWPGDEQYF
j_gene: TRBJ2-1; v_gene: TRBV19; CDR3aa: CASSESGSSYNEQFF
j_gene: TRBJ1-1; v_gene: TRBV29-1; CDR3aa: CITSPGGDVTEAFF
j_gene: TRBJ1-1; v_gene: TRBV28; CDR3aa: CASSLYPGQGAEAFF
j_gene: TRBJ2-1; v_gene: TRBV14; CDR3aa: CASSSNRGNNEQFF
j_gene: TRBJ1-1; v_gene: TRBV5-4; CDR3aa: CASSLRTGGRTEAFF
j_gene: TRBJ1-3; v_gene: TRBV28; CDR3aa: CASSRTGHGNTIYF
j_gene: TRBJ1-2; v_gene: TRBV7-9; CDR3aa: CATVRQGADGYTF